These T cell receptor beta chains were read from a single sample in a study of siplizumab effects on memory and regulatory T cells. Repertoires were generated with immunoSEQ multiplex PCR, while TCRdb's copy carries only in-frame clones and drops some. This sample has some 96,000 clones; 94% occur once, and the top ten carry approximately 1.4%. Sequencing used non-Treg CD4+ T cells sorted from blood. The receptors were gathered from a human donor in good health. Both conserved end residues are part of each CDR3. A D gene is named only where the DNA matches it firmly. Clone sizes are given selectively: once, few, many, or a class where the clone is expanded.

size	D	J	V	CDR3	DNA
.	.	TRBJ1-3	TRBV6-1	CASKNRAASGNTIYF	TGTGCCAGCAAGAACAGGGCCGCCTCTGGAAACACCATATATTTT
.	.	TRBJ2-5	TRBV6-1	CASSAAVGGTQYF	TGTGCCAGCAGTGCCGCCGTTGGGGGGACCCAGTACTTC
few	TRBD2	TRBJ2-4	TRBV19	CASSQLAGDSKNIQYF	TGTGCCAGTAGCCAACTAGCGGGAGACTCCAAAAACATTCAGTACTTC
once	TRBD1	TRBJ2-7	TRBV5-1	CASSAGQGASYEQYF	TGCGCCAGCAGCGCAGGACAGGGGGCTTCCTACGAGCAGTACTTC
once	.	TRBJ2-2	TRBV4-2	CASSQPQADTGELFF	TGTGCCAGCAGCCAACCTCAGGCGGACACCGGGGAGCTGTTTTTT
.	TRBD1	TRBJ2-1	TRBV19	CASSIVGTGNNEQFF	TGTGCCAGTAGTATAGTGGGGACAGGCAACAATGAGCAGTTCTTC
.	TRBD2	TRBJ2-7	TRBV27	CATRLAGISEQYF	TGTGCCACCCGACTAGCGGGAATAAGCGAGCAGTACTTC
.	.	TRBJ1-4	TRBV13	CASRKGMANEKLFF	TGTGCCAGCAGAAAGGGGATGGCTAATGAAAAACTGTTTTTT
.	TRBD2	TRBJ2-7	TRBV2	CASSGREAPGEQYF	TGTGCCAGCAGCGGACGGGAGGCCCCCGGCGAGCAGTACTTC
.	.	TRBJ2-2	TRBV2	CASRPDEGRVFF	TGTGCCAGCAGGCCCGATGAAGGGCGGGTGTTTTTT
.	.	TRBJ2-7	TRBV6-1	CASSERQDSYEQYF	TGTGCCAGCAGTGAACGGCAGGACTCCTACGAGCAGTACTTC
.	.	TRBJ2-7	TRBV18	CASSPQGPLGSRYEQYF	TGTGCCAGCTCACCACAGGGCCCCCTCGGGAGTCGTTACGAGCAGTACTTC
once	.	TRBJ2-7	TRBV19	CASSIVWDAHEQYF	TGTGCCAGTAGTATAGTGTGGGATGCCCACGAGCAGTACTTC
few	TRBD2	TRBJ2-1	TRBV5-1	CASTPAGLNTEQFF	TGCGCCAGCACCCCTGCGGGACTAAACACGGAGCAGTTCTTC
.	.	TRBJ2-5	TRBV5-1	CASSSGRLGGETQYF	TGCGCCAGCAGTTCCGGGCGATTAGGGGGGGAGACCCAGTACTTC
.	TRBD1	TRBJ2-3	TRBV2	CASRGDSYTDTQYF	TGTGCCAGCAGGGGGGACAGTTACACAGATACGCAGTATTTT
few	.	TRBJ2-1	TRBV7-3	CASSWTAYNEQFF	TGTGCCAGCAGCTGGACGGCTTACAATGAGCAGTTCTTC
.	.	TRBJ2-7	TRBV7-8	CASRQAVTGEQYF	TGTGCCAGCAGACAAGCTGTTACGGGCGAGCAGTACTTC
.	.	TRBJ1-4	TRBV7-9	CASSPRGEKLFF	TGTGCCAGCAGCCCCCGGGGAGAAAAACTGTTTTTT
.	TRBD2	TRBJ2-1	TRBV5-1	CASSLGGGRSNEQFF	TGCGCCAGCAGCTTGGGTGGCGGGAGATCCAATGAGCAGTTCTTC
.	.	TRBJ2-5	TRBV6-4	CASIRLGEKTQYF	TGTGCCAGCATTAGACTGGGGGAAAAGACCCAGTACTTC
.	TRBD1	TRBJ1-6	TRBV28	CASSPPTGSSYNSPLHF	TGTGCCAGCAGTCCCCCGACAGGGAGCTCCTATAATTCACCCCTCCACTTT
.	.	TRBJ2-1	TRBV5-6	CASSLNLAGNEQFF	TGTGCCAGCAGCTTGAATTTGGCAGGCAATGAGCAGTTCTTC
.	TRBD1	TRBJ2-2	TRBV25-1	CATNRGGGELFF	TGTGCCACCAACAGGGGTGGCGGGGAGCTGTTTTTT
.	.	TRBJ2-2	TRBV6-1	CASSEVYDSGELFF	TGTGCCAGCAGTGAAGTTTATGATTCCGGGGAGCTGTTTTTT
once	TRBD2	TRBJ2-1	TRBV5-1	CASSQGLAENEQFF	TGCGCCAGCAGCCAGGGACTAGCTGAGAATGAGCAGTTCTTC
.	TRBD1	TRBJ2-7	TRBV9	CASSVGENRGTYEQYF	TGTGCCAGCAGCGTAGGGGAAAACAGGGGTACCTACGAGCAGTACTTC
.	.	TRBJ2-7	TRBV15	CATSEGSGSYYEQYF	TGTGCCACCAGCGAAGGATCAGGGTCTTACTACGAGCAGTACTTC
.	.	TRBJ2-3	TRBV11-2	CASSGPGVPGTDTQYF	TGTGCCAGCAGCGGACCGGGGGTTCCTGGCACAGATACGCAGTATTTT
.	TRBD1	TRBJ1-3	TRBV28	CASRLPGQGSGNTIYF	TGTGCCAGCAGACTACCGGGACAGGGGTCTGGAAACACCATATATTTT
.	.	TRBJ2-3	TRBV10-3	CAISESRGLQGTDTQYF	TGTGCCATCAGTGAGTCGCGCGGGCTCCAAGGCACAGATACGCAGTATTTT
once	TRBD1	TRBJ1-3	TRBV9	CASSPGGAGGNTIYF	TGTGCCAGCAGCCCAGGGGGCGCGGGAGGAAACACCATATATTTT
.	.	TRBJ2-5	TRBV5-4	CASSLQGRQETQYF	TGTGCCAGCAGCTTGCAGGGCCGTCAAGAGACCCAGTACTTC
.	.	TRBJ2-3	TRBV28	CASSLGGASRVTQYF	TGTGCCAGCAGTTTAGGGGGGGCCTCGCGGGTTACGCAGTATTTT
.	TRBD1	TRBJ1-4	TRBV9	CASSSGTGGYEKLFF	TGTGCCAGCAGCTCAGGGACAGGGGGGTATGAAAAACTGTTTTTT
.	.	TRBJ1-1	TRBV7-2	CASSLDLTRNTEAFF	TGTGCCAGCAGCTTAGATTTGACAAGGAACACTGAAGCTTTCTTT
once	.	TRBJ2-5	TRBV6-5	CASSYSVGGVLGTQYF	TGTGCCAGCAGTTACTCGGTCGGAGGGGTGCTAGGGACCCAGTACTTC
.	.	TRBJ2-5	TRBV6-4	CASSAPAMYQETQYF	TGTGCCAGCAGTGCCCCAGCGATGTACCAAGAGACCCAGTACTTC
.	.	TRBJ1-5	TRBV10-3	CATSSGTDNQPQHF	TGTGCCACTTCATCCGGGACGGACAATCAGCCCCAGCATTTT
.	TRBD1	TRBJ1-1	TRBV19	CASRRLSTGQPEAFF	TGTGCCAGTAGGAGACTTTCGACAGGGCAACCTGAAGCTTTCTTT
.	.	TRBJ2-5	TRBV4-1	CASSQDRGAGETQYF	TGCGCCAGCAGCCAAGATCGCGGGGCTGGGGAGACCCAGTACTTC
.	.	TRBJ1-1	TRBV2	CASKSDGGPTEAFF	TGTGCCAGCAAATCCGACGGGGGGCCCACTGAAGCTTTCTTT
.	TRBD1	TRBJ1-1	TRBV6-6	CASSQGGTGNTEAFF	TGTGCCAGCAGTCAAGGGGGGACAGGGAACACTGAAGCTTTCTTT
once	.	TRBJ2-7	TRBV5-8	CASPAYRLPYEQYF	TGTGCCAGCCCCGCTTACCGCCTTCCCTACGAGCAGTACTTC
.	TRBD1	TRBJ2-2	TRBV5-6	CASTVLTGFTGELFF	TGTGCCAGCACCGTCTTGACAGGGTTCACCGGGGAGCTGTTTTTT
.	TRBD1	TRBJ1-1	TRBV5-1	CASSPRDRATNTEAFF	TGCGCCAGCAGCCCCCGGGACAGGGCAACGAACACTGAAGCTTTCTTT
.	.	TRBJ2-1	TRBV29-1	CSVARGLYNEQFF	TGCAGCGTTGCTAGGGGACTTTACAATGAGCAGTTCTTC
.	TRBD2	TRBJ2-1	TRBV7-9	CASSPSSGPTYNEQFF	TGTGCCAGCAGTCCGTCTAGCGGTCCTACCTACAATGAGCAGTTCTTC
.	TRBD1	TRBJ1-5	TRBV2	CASREGMGTGKGNQPQHF	TGTGCCAGCAGGGAAGGGATGGGGACAGGCAAGGGCAATCAGCCCCAGCATTTT
.	.	TRBJ2-5	TRBV7-8	CASSLWGPQQETQYF	TGTGCCAGCAGCCTCTGGGGGCCCCAACAAGAGACCCAGTACTTC
.	.	TRBJ2-7	TRBV19	CASSTTRDGYEQYF	TGTGCCAGTAGTACCACCCGGGACGGCTACGAGCAGTACTTC
once	TRBD2	TRBJ2-7	TRBV2	CASSPSGDYEQYF	TGTGCCAGCAGTCCGAGCGGGGACTACGAGCAGTACTTC